This is a list of T cell receptor beta chains from one sample in a study of blood T cell repertoires in COVID-19. Generated by immunoSEQ multiplex PCR, the TCRdb table keeps only in-frame clones and is missing some. The table shows approximately 190,000 clones, with roughly four fifths occurring only once. Sample: peripheral blood. These receptors all stem from a woman between 70 and 85 years old with active or convalescent COVID-19. Each CDR3 is given with its conserved first and last residue. Fields, in order: D gene, clone size, J gene, V gene, CDR3 protein, CDR3 DNA. D genes are given only for firm matches. Part of the rows lack a size; the others show once, few, many or a class for expanded clones.

NA,NA,TRBJ2-7,TRBV10-3,CAISSRSEQYF,TGTGCCATTTCTAGTAGGAGCGAGCAGTACTTC
NA,NA,TRBJ2-6,TRBV5-1,CATQGAPRSGANVLTF,TGCGCCACCCAGGGCGCACCCCGCAGCGGGGCCAACGTCCTGACTTTC
NA,few,TRBJ1-5,TRBV19,CASSIRDVGNQPQHF,TGTGCCAGTAGTATCCGGGATGTGGGCAATCAGCCCCAGCATTTT
NA,NA,TRBJ1-1,TRBV5-1,CASTLGAGAMNTEAFF,TGCGCCAGCACCCTGGGGGCAGGGGCAATGAACACTGAAGCTTTCTTT
TRBD1,NA,TRBJ2-7,TRBV2,CASLRDRGYEQYF,TGTGCCAGCCTCCGGGACAGGGGCTACGAGCAGTACTTC
TRBD1,NA,TRBJ1-4,TRBV19,CASSGRQGAHEKLFF,TGTGCCAGTAGTGGACGACAGGGGGCGCACGAAAAACTGTTTTTT
TRBD1,NA,TRBJ2-7,TRBV20-1,CSASPDRGISYEQYF,TGCAGTGCTAGTCCAGACAGGGGAATCTCCTACGAGCAGTACTTC
TRBD1,NA,TRBJ1-1,TRBV6-5,CASSRTGQNTEAFF,TGTGCCAGCAGCAGGACAGGGCAGAACACTGAAGCTTTCTTT
NA,NA,TRBJ2-7,TRBV6-5,CASSYEGNEQYF,TGTGCCAGCAGTTACGAGGGCAACGAGCAGTACTTC
TRBD2,NA,TRBJ2-3,TRBV19,CASSPGGSTDTQYF,TGTGCCAGTAGTCCCGGCGGGAGTACAGATACGCAGTATTTT
TRBD1,few,TRBJ1-6,TRBV6-5,CASSYSQGAYNSPLHF,TGTGCCAGCAGTTACTCCCAGGGGGCGTATAATTCACCCCTCCACTTT
NA,few,TRBJ1-1,TRBV29-1,CSVGRRDQTQPGNTEAFF,TGCAGCGTTGGAAGGAGGGACCAAACCCAACCGGGGAACACTGAAGCTTTCTTT
TRBD1,NA,TRBJ1-5,TRBV15,CATSGRGWGNQPQHF,TGTGCCACCAGCGGCAGGGGGTGGGGCAATCAGCCCCAGCATTTT
TRBD2,NA,TRBJ2-5,TRBV19,CASSTLAGGQETQYF,TGTGCCAGTAGTACCTTAGCGGGCGGGCAAGAGACCCAGTACTTC
NA,NA,TRBJ2-5,TRBV28,CASSPTGTTKGGETQYF,TGTGCCAGCTCCCCGACCGGGACTACCAAAGGGGGAGAGACCCAGTACTTC
TRBD1,NA,TRBJ2-1,TRBV5-1,CASSLALGQGAFF,TGCGCCAGCAGCTTGGCCTTGGGACAGGGTGCCTTCTTC
TRBD2,NA,TRBJ2-1,TRBV19,CASSIRLAGINEQFF,TGTGCCAGTAGTATCAGACTAGCGGGGATCAATGAGCAGTTCTTC
NA,once,TRBJ2-2,TRBV7-3,CASSQVANTGELFF,TGTGCCAGCAGCCAGGTCGCGAACACCGGGGAGCTGTTTTTT
NA,NA,TRBJ1-3,TRBV2,CASSRTDSGNTIYF,TGTGCCAGCTCTCGGACAGACTCTGGAAACACCATATATTTT
TRBD2,few,TRBJ2-5,TRBV7-2,CASSLNLAGGKETQYF,TGTGCCAGCAGCTTGAACTTAGCGGGAGGGAAAGAGACCCAGTACTTC
TRBD1,NA,TRBJ2-7,TRBV6-5,CASSYAGTGAHYEQYF,TGTGCCAGCAGTTACGCCGGGACAGGGGCCCACTACGAGCAGTACTTC
TRBD2,NA,TRBJ2-1,TRBV14,CASRASGRDRNEQFF,TGTGCCAGCAGGGCTAGCGGGAGGGATAGGAATGAGCAGTTCTTC
NA,NA,TRBJ2-7,TRBV18,CASSPQLGHRADEQYF,TGTGCCAGCTCACCACAGCTTGGACATAGGGCCGACGAGCAGTACTTC
NA,NA,TRBJ1-2,TRBV11-2,CASSGGGGANYGYTF,TGTGCCAGCAGCGGCGGGGGGGGAGCTAACTATGGCTACACCTTC
NA,few,TRBJ2-3,TRBV12-5,CASGLPRGTQYF,TGTGCTAGTGGTTTGCCTAGAGGGACGCAGTATTTT
TRBD1,NA,TRBJ1-1,TRBV15,CATSSTGGWRTEAFF,TGTGCCACCAGCAGTACAGGGGGCTGGCGCACTGAAGCTTTCTTT
TRBD2,NA,TRBJ2-1,TRBV11-3,CASSPRRGRAGMDEQFF,TGTGCCAGCAGCCCCCGAAGAGGGAGGGCCGGGATGGATGAGCAGTTCTTC
TRBD1,once,TRBJ1-4,TRBV19,CASSTTGSNEKLFF,TGTGCCAGTAGTACGACAGGGTCGAATGAAAAACTGTTTTTT
TRBD1,NA,TRBJ2-7,TRBV24-1,CATGDRDRNSYEQYF,TGTGCCACAGGGGACCGGGACAGGAACTCCTACGAGCAGTACTTC
TRBD2,NA,TRBJ2-1,TRBV19,CASSIRLAGINEQFF,TGTGCCAGTAGTATCAGGCTAGCGGGGATCAATGAGCAGTTCTTC
TRBD1,NA,TRBJ1-5,TRBV19,CASSTDRGSQPQHF,TGTGCCAGTAGTACCGACAGGGGCTCTCAGCCCCAGCATTTT
NA,NA,TRBJ2-1,TRBV15,CATLNGGVGNEQFF,TGTGCCACCTTAAACGGGGGAGTGGGCAATGAGCAGTTCTTC
NA,NA,TRBJ1-2,TRBV2,CASSRTVLNYGYTF,TGTGCCAGCAGTAGGACAGTTTTAAACTATGGCTACACCTTC
TRBD1,few,TRBJ2-1,TRBV2,CASSGTGNYNEQFF,TGTGCCAGCTCCGGGACAGGGAACTACAATGAGCAGTTCTTC
NA,NA,TRBJ2-7,TRBV5-4,CASSPGGGRTSAYEQYF,TGTGCCAGCAGCCCGGGTGGAGGGCGGACTTCGGCCTACGAGCAGTACTTC
TRBD1,NA,TRBJ2-5,TRBV6-1,CASSETGTRRETQYF,TGTGCCAGCAGTGAGACAGGGACCCGTCGAGAGACCCAGTACTTC
TRBD1,NA,TRBJ2-3,TRBV15,CATQGQGTYTQYF,TGTGCCACCCAGGGACAGGGGACGTATACGCAGTATTTT
TRBD2,few,TRBJ2-7,TRBV9,CASSPGLAVSYEQYF,TGTGCCAGCAGCCCGGGACTAGCAGTCTCCTACGAGCAGTACTTC
TRBD1,NA,TRBJ2-2,TRBV19,CASSGQGLTGELFF,TGTGCCAGTAGTGGACAGGGCCTCACCGGGGAGCTGTTTTTT
NA,NA,TRBJ1-2,TRBV5-1,CASSFRGENYGYTF,TGCGCCAGCAGCTTTCGCGGCGAGAACTATGGCTACACCTTC
NA,NA,TRBJ1-2,TRBV30,CAWSVGQNGYTF,TGTGCCTGGAGTGTAGGACAGAACGGCTACACCTTC
NA,NA,TRBJ1-1,TRBV19,CASSPRTQAGPEAFF,TGTGCCAGTAGTCCTCGGACACAAGCTGGACCTGAAGCTTTCTTT
NA,NA,TRBJ2-6,TRBV2,CASSLRRVLSPNSGANVLTF,TGTGCCAGCAGTCTCCGTCGCGTCCTTTCCCCGAACTCTGGGGCCAACGTCCTGACTTTC
TRBD1,NA,TRBJ1-1,TRBV10-3,CAISEAGGTEAFF,TGTGCCATCAGTGAAGCAGGGGGCACTGAAGCTTTCTTT
NA,NA,TRBJ1-2,TRBV3-1/TRBV3-2,CASSLRQSANYGYTF,TGTGCCAGCAGCCTAAGACAGTCCGCTAACTATGGCTACACCTTC
NA,many,TRBJ2-1,TRBV19,CASSIAPIQGYSYNEQFF,TGTGCCAGTAGTATAGCACCAATACAGGGTTACTCCTACAATGAGCAGTTCTTC
NA,NA,TRBJ1-1,TRBV5-1,CASSLEGRVGEAFF,TGCGCCAGCAGCTTGGAGGGCAGGGTTGGTGAAGCTTTCTTT
TRBD2,NA,TRBJ2-2,TRBV19,CASTAKGLAGTGELFF,TGTGCCAGTACCGCAAAGGGACTAGCGGGCACCGGGGAGCTGTTTTTT
TRBD1,NA,TRBJ1-5,TRBV27,CASSLTTGGSQPQHF,TGTGCCAGCAGTTTAACGACAGGGGGTAGTCAGCCCCAGCATTTT
NA,NA,TRBJ2-7,TRBV7-2,CASSGNRFRAGLSYEQYF,TGTGCCAGCAGCGGCAACAGGTTTAGGGCGGGATTGTCCTACGAGCAGTACTTC
TRBD1,NA,TRBJ2-7,TRBV24-1,CATSDSGTGSYEQYF,TGTGCCACCAGTGATTCCGGGACAGGGTCGTACGAGCAGTACTTC
TRBD2,NA,TRBJ2-1,TRBV9,CASSERGSSYNEQFF,TGTGCCAGCAGCGAGCGGGGAAGCTCCTACAATGAGCAGTTCTTC
NA,NA,TRBJ2-1,TRBV5-1,CASSSPLSDDNEQFF,TGCGCCAGCAGCTCTCCTCTAAGCGACGACAATGAGCAGTTCTTC
NA,NA,TRBJ2-2,TRBV6-5,CASTRGDDTGELFF,TGTGCCAGCACACGCGGGGACGACACCGGGGAGCTGTTTTTT